This T cell receptor beta chain was identified in a study of human T cells and chemical hapten exposure. Sample time point: pre-sensitization, week 0. Stated treatment: therapeutic diphenylcyclopropenone sensitization with weekly scalp DPC. Unfractionated whole blood was the source of the extracted total RNA. The CDR3 runs 11 residues. This clonotype was seen a handful of times. Via MiXCR, TCRdb re-called the RACE reads, giving one row per CDR3 protein. The data show approximately 32,000 distinct CDR3 sequences, roughly 12% seen once. The V call is TRBV21-1, the J call TRBJ2-1; the table's D gene call, TRBD1, was not cross checked with the DNA. TRBV21-1 is recorded as a pseudogene. This receptor was obtained from a woman aged 40 to 49 with alopecia areata. Some clones in this sample may be carry-over from other donors' samples. Sample: whole blood, taken in connection with sensitization to the hapten diphenylcyclopropenone (DPC). The CDR3 here is CASTGTGEQFF. CDR3 DNA: TGTGCCAGCACCGGGACGGGTGAGCAGTTCTTC.